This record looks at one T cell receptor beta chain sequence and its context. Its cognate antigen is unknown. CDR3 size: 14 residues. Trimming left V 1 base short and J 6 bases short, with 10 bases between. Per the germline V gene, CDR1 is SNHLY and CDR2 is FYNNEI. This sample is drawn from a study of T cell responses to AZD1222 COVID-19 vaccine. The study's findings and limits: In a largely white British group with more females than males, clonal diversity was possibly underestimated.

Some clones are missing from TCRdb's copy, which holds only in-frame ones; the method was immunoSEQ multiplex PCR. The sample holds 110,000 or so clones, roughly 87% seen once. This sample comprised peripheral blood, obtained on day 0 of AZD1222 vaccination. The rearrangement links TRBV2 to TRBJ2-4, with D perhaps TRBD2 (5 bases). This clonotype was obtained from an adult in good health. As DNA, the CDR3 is TGTGCCAGCAGTGAAGTCTCCGCGGGAAACATTCAGTACTTC. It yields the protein CASSEVSAGNIQYF.